This T cell receptor beta chain was captured by sequencing in a study of control samples from healthy donors and cancer patients. The CDR3 runs 15 residues. The ends were cut back, 3 bases at V and 0 bases at J, with 8 bases in the middle. Germline assignment: CDR1 KGHSH and CDR2 LQKENI. Measured with immunoSEQ multiplex PCR; TCRdb has only the in-frame clones, and not every one. The data show about 410,000 clones, with around nine tenths seen just once and about 6.3% held by the top ten. The sequencing sample was made of PBMCs. The V gene is TRBV18, the J gene TRBJ2-2, with D hard to call. This sequence was found in a man in his forties or fifties with head and neck cancer. CDR3 residues: CASSPRQANTGELFF. The CDR3 DNA reads as TGTGCCAGCTCACCGCGGCAGGCGAACACCGGGGAGCTGTTTTTT.